This is a list of T cell receptor beta chains from one sample in a study of blood T cell repertoires in COVID-19. Assay: immunoSEQ multiplex PCR; the TCRdb copy retains only in-frame clones and omits some. This table has about 160,000 clones, 65% to 85% appearing once. The sample comprised peripheral blood. These receptor sequences come from a woman of 80 years or more with active or convalescent COVID-19. Both conserved end residues are part of each CDR3. Each record gives: V gene, clone size, J gene, D gene, CDR3 DNA, CDR3 protein. A D gene is named only where the DNA matches it firmly. Part of the rows lack a size; the others show once, few, many or a class for expanded clones.

v_gene: TRBV4-1
abundance: NA
j_gene: TRBJ1-2
d_gene: NA
CDR3nt: TGCGCCAGCAGCCAAGGCCGGGGGAGGGAAAATGGCTACACCTTC
CDR3aa: CASSQGRGRENGYTF

v_gene: TRBV7-2
abundance: once
j_gene: TRBJ1-5
d_gene: NA
CDR3nt: TGTGCCAGCAGCTTAGGCCCGGCAGGGGTTCAGCCCCAGCATTTT
CDR3aa: CASSLGPAGVQPQHF

v_gene: TRBV7-7
abundance: NA
j_gene: TRBJ2-3
d_gene: NA
CDR3nt: TGTGCTAGCAGTGAGCGTGGGGATACGCAGTATTTT
CDR3aa: CASSERGDTQYF

v_gene: TRBV5-1
abundance: few
j_gene: TRBJ1-2
d_gene: NA
CDR3nt: TGCGCCAGCAGCTTTGACACCGATGGCTACACCTTC
CDR3aa: CASSFDTDGYTF

v_gene: TRBV6-5
abundance: few
j_gene: TRBJ1-2
d_gene: TRBD1
CDR3nt: TGTGCCAGCAGTTCCGGACAGGTCCGGGACTATGGCTACACCTTC
CDR3aa: CASSSGQVRDYGYTF

v_gene: TRBV5-6
abundance: NA
j_gene: TRBJ2-5
d_gene: NA
CDR3nt: TGTGCCAGCAGCTTAGGAGAGCAAGAGACCCAGTACTTC
CDR3aa: CASSLGEQETQYF

v_gene: TRBV16
abundance: few
j_gene: TRBJ1-4
d_gene: NA
CDR3nt: TGTGCCAGCAGCCTCCGGAGGGCTGAAAAACTGTTTTTT
CDR3aa: CASSLRRAEKLFF

v_gene: TRBV5-1
abundance: NA
j_gene: TRBJ1-1
d_gene: NA
CDR3nt: TGCGCCAGCAGCTTGACCATGACACTCATGAACACTGAAGCTTTCTTT
CDR3aa: CASSLTMTLMNTEAFF

v_gene: TRBV5-1
abundance: NA
j_gene: TRBJ2-1
d_gene: TRBD1
CDR3nt: TGCGCCAGCAGCCCCGGGACAGGGTTATTCGATGAGCAGTTCTTC
CDR3aa: CASSPGTGLFDEQFF

v_gene: TRBV11-2
abundance: NA
j_gene: TRBJ2-7
d_gene: TRBD1
CDR3nt: TGTGCCAGCAGCTTAGCTAGGTGGGACAGAATACTTTACGAGCAGTACTTC
CDR3aa: CASSLARWDRILYEQYF

v_gene: TRBV6-4
abundance: NA
j_gene: TRBJ1-1
d_gene: TRBD1
CDR3nt: TGTGCCATCTTGACAGGGCAGTCAAAAACTGAAGCTTTCTTT
CDR3aa: CAILTGQSKTEAFF

v_gene: TRBV4-1
abundance: NA
j_gene: TRBJ1-4
d_gene: NA
CDR3nt: TGCGCCAGCCATCGAGTCGGGGGTGAAAAACTGTTTTTT
CDR3aa: CASHRVGGEKLFF

v_gene: TRBV19
abundance: NA
j_gene: TRBJ2-2
d_gene: TRBD2
CDR3nt: TGTGCCAGTAGTGGCGGGGGGAGAACCGGGGAGCTGTTTTTT
CDR3aa: CASSGGGRTGELFF

v_gene: TRBV4-3
abundance: NA
j_gene: TRBJ2-2
d_gene: NA
CDR3nt: TGCGCCAGCAGCCAAGAAGGCGGGCCTGCGAACACCGGGGAGCTGTTTTTT
CDR3aa: CASSQEGGPANTGELFF

v_gene: TRBV9
abundance: once
j_gene: TRBJ1-4
d_gene: NA
CDR3nt: TGTGCCAGCAGCGCGGGACTGCTCAATGAAAAACTGTTTTTT
CDR3aa: CASSAGLLNEKLFF

v_gene: TRBV12-3/TRBV12-4
abundance: NA
j_gene: TRBJ1-2
d_gene: NA
CDR3nt: TGTGCCAGCAGTTTGGGGCAGATCTATGGCTACACCTTC
CDR3aa: CASSLGQIYGYTF

v_gene: TRBV30
abundance: NA
j_gene: TRBJ1-6
d_gene: NA
CDR3nt: TGTGCCTGGAGTCCAAATACAGCTTTCAGCTCCTATAATTCACCCCTCCACTTT
CDR3aa: CAWSPNTAFSSYNSPLHF

v_gene: TRBV19
abundance: NA
j_gene: TRBJ1-1
d_gene: TRBD1
CDR3nt: TGTGCCAGTAGCCAACAGGGGAAGAACACTGAAGCTTTCTTT
CDR3aa: CASSQQGKNTEAFF

v_gene: TRBV7-2
abundance: NA
j_gene: TRBJ1-2
d_gene: NA
CDR3nt: TGTGCCAGCAGCCCCACGCAGGGATTAAACTATGGCTACACCTTC
CDR3aa: CASSPTQGLNYGYTF

v_gene: TRBV5-1
abundance: few
j_gene: TRBJ1-6
d_gene: NA
CDR3nt: TGCGCCAGCAGCTTGGATCTGCAAGAGAATTCACCCCTCCACTTT
CDR3aa: CASSLDLQENSPLHF

v_gene: TRBV7-2
abundance: NA
j_gene: TRBJ2-4
d_gene: TRBD2
CDR3nt: TGTGCCAGCAGCTTAATACGGGGAGGGAAAAACATTCAGTACTTC
CDR3aa: CASSLIRGGKNIQYF

v_gene: TRBV6-5
abundance: NA
j_gene: TRBJ1-6
d_gene: NA
CDR3nt: TGTGCCAGCAGCGAGGGTCTGAGGAATTCACCCCTCCACTTT
CDR3aa: CASSEGLRNSPLHF

v_gene: TRBV5-6
abundance: NA
j_gene: TRBJ1-4
d_gene: NA
CDR3nt: TGTGCCAGCAGCAGCACAGGGACGGGGCTGGAACTGTTTTTT
CDR3aa: CASSSTGTGLELFF

v_gene: TRBV2
abundance: NA
j_gene: TRBJ2-1
d_gene: TRBD1
CDR3nt: TGTGCCAGCAGTGGGACAGGGGGTAAGAATGAGCAGTTCTTC
CDR3aa: CASSGTGGKNEQFF

v_gene: TRBV3-1/TRBV3-2
abundance: NA
j_gene: TRBJ1-3
d_gene: NA
CDR3nt: TGTGCCAGCAGCCAAGCCGCTGACAGAGTCTCTGGAAACACCATATATTTT
CDR3aa: CASSQAADRVSGNTIYF

v_gene: TRBV19
abundance: NA
j_gene: TRBJ1-5
d_gene: TRBD1
CDR3nt: TGTGCCAGTAGCCCGACAGGGATTAGCAATCAGCCCCAGCATTTT
CDR3aa: CASSPTGISNQPQHF

v_gene: TRBV29-1
abundance: NA
j_gene: TRBJ2-7
d_gene: NA
CDR3nt: TGCAGCGTTGGAGGGACAGTGGAGGGACACGAGCAGTACTTC
CDR3aa: CSVGGTVEGHEQYF

v_gene: TRBV9
abundance: NA
j_gene: TRBJ2-1
d_gene: NA
CDR3nt: TGTGCCAGCAGCGTAGCCCTTTTCAGGGGGGCGAGTTCTGAGCAGTTCTTC
CDR3aa: CASSVALFRGASSEQFF

v_gene: TRBV6-6
abundance: NA
j_gene: TRBJ1-5
d_gene: TRBD1
CDR3nt: TGTGCCAGCCGAGGCGGACAGGTTAATAATCAGCCCCAGCATTTT
CDR3aa: CASRGGQVNNQPQHF

v_gene: TRBV7-8
abundance: NA
j_gene: TRBJ1-2
d_gene: NA
CDR3nt: TGTGCCAGCAGCTTAGTTACAGCTAACTATGGCTACACCTTC
CDR3aa: CASSLVTANYGYTF

v_gene: TRBV5-6
abundance: NA
j_gene: TRBJ2-2
d_gene: TRBD1
CDR3nt: TGTGCCAGCAGCTTGGCACAGGGGTCCGGGGAGCTGTTTTTT
CDR3aa: CASSLAQGSGELFF

v_gene: TRBV6-5
abundance: NA
j_gene: TRBJ1-2
d_gene: NA
CDR3nt: TGTGCCAGCAGTTACAGCGTCGGGGGAGAGGACTATGGCTACACCTTC
CDR3aa: CASSYSVGGEDYGYTF

v_gene: TRBV9
abundance: NA
j_gene: TRBJ1-2
d_gene: TRBD1
CDR3nt: TGTGCCAGCAGCGTAGGATTCGGGACAGGGATATCAGGGCCCTATGGCTACACCTTC
CDR3aa: CASSVGFGTGISGPYGYTF

v_gene: TRBV5-1
abundance: NA
j_gene: TRBJ2-1
d_gene: NA
CDR3nt: TGCGCCAGCAGCTTGGTAAGCACTTACAATGAGCAGTTCTTC
CDR3aa: CASSLVSTYNEQFF

v_gene: TRBV28
abundance: NA
j_gene: TRBJ1-3
d_gene: NA
CDR3nt: TGTGCCACCTTTGATCAGGACTCTGGAAACACCATATATTTT
CDR3aa: CATFDQDSGNTIYF

v_gene: TRBV5-5
abundance: NA
j_gene: TRBJ2-3
d_gene: TRBD2
CDR3nt: TGTGCCAGCAGCTTCCTCGAGCTTCTTACTAGCGGGGGGTTCACAGATACGCAGTATTTT
CDR3aa: CASSFLELLTSGGFTDTQYF

v_gene: TRBV2
abundance: NA
j_gene: TRBJ2-1
d_gene: TRBD2
CDR3nt: TGTGCCAGCAGTGATGTGGGTAGCGGGCACAATGAGCAGTTCTTC
CDR3aa: CASSDVGSGHNEQFF

v_gene: TRBV7-3
abundance: NA
j_gene: TRBJ2-5
d_gene: NA
CDR3nt: TGTGCCAGCAGCGAAACAAAAAAAGAGACCCAGTACTTC
CDR3aa: CASSETKKETQYF

v_gene: TRBV18
abundance: once
j_gene: TRBJ1-4
d_gene: NA
CDR3nt: TGTGCCAGCTCACCAATGGGAGGGATTGAAAAACTGTTTTTT
CDR3aa: CASSPMGGIEKLFF

v_gene: TRBV6-5
abundance: NA
j_gene: TRBJ1-5
d_gene: TRBD1
CDR3nt: TGTGCCAGCAGCCTGACAGGGATTGATCAGCCCCAGCATTTT
CDR3aa: CASSLTGIDQPQHF

v_gene: TRBV7-9
abundance: once
j_gene: TRBJ1-1
d_gene: NA
CDR3nt: TGTGCCAGCAGCCCCCCGGGGGAAGCTTTCTTT
CDR3aa: CASSPPGEAFF

v_gene: TRBV11-3
abundance: NA
j_gene: TRBJ2-3
d_gene: TRBD2
CDR3nt: TGTGCCAGCAGCCTATCCGGGACTAGCTATAGCACAGATACGCAGTATTTT
CDR3aa: CASSLSGTSYSTDTQYF

v_gene: TRBV30
abundance: once
j_gene: TRBJ1-5
d_gene: TRBD1
CDR3nt: TGTGCCTGGAGTGTAAGGGCGGCAGGGGGCCTTTATGGCAATCAGCCCCAGCATTTT
CDR3aa: CAWSVRAAGGLYGNQPQHF

v_gene: TRBV25-1
abundance: once
j_gene: TRBJ2-1
d_gene: NA
CDR3nt: TGTGCCAGCAGTGGGCTACAGGGCTCCAAAGGGGATGAGCAGTTCTTC
CDR3aa: CASSGLQGSKGDEQFF

v_gene: TRBV27
abundance: NA
j_gene: TRBJ2-2
d_gene: NA
CDR3nt: TGTGCCAGCAGCTCCCCTCTAGCCGGGGAGCTGTTTTTT
CDR3aa: CASSSPLAGELFF

v_gene: TRBV11-3
abundance: NA
j_gene: TRBJ2-2
d_gene: TRBD1
CDR3nt: TGTGCCAGCAGCATCGGGACAGGGGGCGGTACCGGGGAGCTGTTTTTT
CDR3aa: CASSIGTGGGTGELFF

v_gene: TRBV5-8
abundance: NA
j_gene: TRBJ1-1
d_gene: NA
CDR3nt: TGTGCCAGCAGCTCCGGGCGGGGGAGGGGAGAAACTGAAGCTTTCTTT
CDR3aa: CASSSGRGRGETEAFF

v_gene: TRBV10-3
abundance: NA
j_gene: TRBJ1-2
d_gene: TRBD1
CDR3nt: TGTGCCATCAGGAGGGACAGCAACTATGGCTACACCTTC
CDR3aa: CAIRRDSNYGYTF

v_gene: TRBV10-3
abundance: few
j_gene: TRBJ1-5
d_gene: TRBD1
CDR3nt: TGTGCCATCAGTGAGCCTCCGGGACAGGGTGGGAGCAATCAGCCCCAGCATTTT
CDR3aa: CAISEPPGQGGSNQPQHF

v_gene: TRBV6-5
abundance: once
j_gene: TRBJ2-2
d_gene: NA
CDR3nt: TGTGCCAGCAGCGATCAGAAAACGGGGACCGGGGAGCTGTTTTTT
CDR3aa: CASSDQKTGTGELFF

v_gene: TRBV18
abundance: NA
j_gene: TRBJ1-2
d_gene: TRBD1
CDR3nt: TGTGCCAGCTCACTACGCGACAGGGCCGATAACTATGGCTACACCTTC
CDR3aa: CASSLRDRADNYGYTF

v_gene: TRBV5-1
abundance: NA
j_gene: TRBJ1-2
d_gene: NA
CDR3nt: TGCGCCAGCAGGGCAGGCAGTAACTATGGCTACACCTTC
CDR3aa: CASRAGSNYGYTF

v_gene: TRBV4-2
abundance: NA
j_gene: TRBJ2-2
d_gene: TRBD1
CDR3nt: TGTGCCAGCAGCCAAGAAGCGACAGGGGTGTACACCGGGGAGCTGTTTTTT
CDR3aa: CASSQEATGVYTGELFF

v_gene: TRBV29-1
abundance: NA
j_gene: TRBJ1-1
d_gene: TRBD1
CDR3nt: TGCAGCGTCTTGGGACAGGCGAACACTGAAGCTTTCTTT
CDR3aa: CSVLGQANTEAFF

v_gene: TRBV2
abundance: NA
j_gene: TRBJ2-5
d_gene: TRBD1
CDR3nt: TGTGCCAGCAGTGTTCAGGGGGTTGGCAAAGAGACCCAGTACTTC
CDR3aa: CASSVQGVGKETQYF